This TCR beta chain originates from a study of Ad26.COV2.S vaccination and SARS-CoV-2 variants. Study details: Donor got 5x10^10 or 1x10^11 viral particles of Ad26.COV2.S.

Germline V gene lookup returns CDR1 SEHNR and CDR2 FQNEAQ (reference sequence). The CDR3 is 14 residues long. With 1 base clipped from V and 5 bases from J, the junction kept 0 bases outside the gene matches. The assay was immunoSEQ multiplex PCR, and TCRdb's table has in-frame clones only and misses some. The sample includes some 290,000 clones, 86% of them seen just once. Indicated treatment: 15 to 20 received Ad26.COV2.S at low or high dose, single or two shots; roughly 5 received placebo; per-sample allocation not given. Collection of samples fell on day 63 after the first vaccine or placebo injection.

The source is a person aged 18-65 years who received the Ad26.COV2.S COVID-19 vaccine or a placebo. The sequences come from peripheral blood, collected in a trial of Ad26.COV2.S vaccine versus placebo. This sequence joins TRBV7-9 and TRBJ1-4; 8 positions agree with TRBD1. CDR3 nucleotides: TGTGCCAGCAGCTTAGGACAGGGGAATGAAAAACTGTTTTTT. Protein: CASSLGQGNEKLFF.